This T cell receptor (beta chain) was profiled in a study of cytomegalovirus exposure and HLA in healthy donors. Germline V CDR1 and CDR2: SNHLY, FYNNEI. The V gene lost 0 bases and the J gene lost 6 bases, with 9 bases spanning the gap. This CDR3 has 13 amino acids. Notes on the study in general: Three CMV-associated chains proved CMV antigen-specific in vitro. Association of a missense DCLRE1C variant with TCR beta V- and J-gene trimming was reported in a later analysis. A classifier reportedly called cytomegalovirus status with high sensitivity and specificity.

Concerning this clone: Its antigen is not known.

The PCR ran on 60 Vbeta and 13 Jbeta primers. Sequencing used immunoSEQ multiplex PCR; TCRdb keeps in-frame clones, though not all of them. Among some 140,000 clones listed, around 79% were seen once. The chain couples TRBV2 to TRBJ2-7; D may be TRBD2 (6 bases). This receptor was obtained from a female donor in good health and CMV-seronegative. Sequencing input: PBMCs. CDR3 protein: CASSEAGRGEQYF. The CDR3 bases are TGTGCCAGCAGTGAAGCCGGGAGAGGCGAGCAGTACTTC. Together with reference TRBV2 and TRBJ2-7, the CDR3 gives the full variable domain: EPEVTQTPSHQVTQMGQEVILRCVPISNHLYFYWYRQILGQKVEFLVSFYNNEISEKSEIFDDQFSVERPDGSNFTLKIRSTKLEDSAMYFCASSEAGRGEQYFGPGTRLTVT.